Listed here are 23 T cell receptor beta chains from one sample, sequenced in a study of PD-1 blockade in classical Hodgkin lymphoma. TCRdb's copy holds only in-frame clones and misses some; the assay was immunoSEQ multiplex PCR. The repertoire consists of tens of thousands of clones, with approximately 86% occurring once and the leading ten covering less than 0.5%. Specified time point: cycle 4 day 1 (C4D1), after more than five weeks of nivolumab. The patients all showed relapse after autologous stem cell transplantation, while their brentuximab vedotin exposure varied. Thawed PBMCs yielded CD4+ T cells through magnetic negative selection. The material sequenced was CD4+ T cells from blood, taken before the fourth cycle of nivolumab. The origin of the receptors is a human donor with classical Hodgkin lymphoma.

This clone was detected a few times. This chain connects TRBV27 to TRBJ2-5; 11 bases map to TRBD2. Trimming removed 6 bases from V and 2 bases from J; junction bases left unmatched: 2. The V gene's germline CDR1 is MNHEY and CDR2 SMNVEV (reference sequence). This CDR3 has 14 residues. CDR3 amino acids: CASRRLAGQETQYF. The CDR3 DNA sequence: TGTGCCAGCAGGAGACTAGCGGGACAAGAGACCCAGTACTTC.

The rearrangement joins TRBV18 to TRBJ2-2; D possibly corresponds to TRBD2 (6 bases). From germline, CDR1 is KGHSH and CDR2 LQKENI. The CDR3 is 16 amino acids. Trimming stripped 3 bases from V and 2 bases from J, with 13 bases between. Here the CDR3 reads CASSPRRGSNTGELFF. In DNA form, the CDR3 reads TGTGCCAGCTCACCCAGGCGGGGCTCAAACACCGGGGAGCTGTTTTTT. The full variable domain, completed using reference TRBV18 and TRBJ2-2, is NAGVMQNPRHLVRRRGQEARLRCSPMKGHSHVYWYRQLPEEGLKFMVYLQKENIIDESGMPKERFSAEFPKEGPSILRIQQVVRGDSAAYFCASSPRRGSNTGELFFGEGSRLTVL.

The chain couples TRBV10-3 to TRBJ1-1, with D possibly being TRBD1 (5 bases). The germline CDR1 and CDR2 sequences are ENHRY and SYGVKD. With 0 bases removed from V and 1 base from J, the gap between germline ends came to 12 bases. The CDR3 is 16 residues long. CDR3 bases: TGTGCCATCAGTGAGTCCCTTGGGCAGGGGAACACTGAAGCTTTCTTT. Translation gives CAISESLGQGNTEAFF.

The chain couples TRBV5-6 to TRBJ1-2; D not certain. Looked up from germline, CDR1 is SGHDT and CDR2 is YYEEEE. The CDR3 is made up of 13 amino acids. V gave up 3 bases and J gave up 3 bases, with 9 bases separating them. This CDR3 reads CASSSSPDYGYTF. CDR3 nucleotide sequence: TGTGCCAGCAGCTCGTCCCCGGACTATGGCTACACCTTC.

The chain joins TRBV10-1 to TRBJ1-5; no clear D gene. V dropped 4 bases and J dropped 3 bases, with 16 bases sitting between them. Germline V gene lookup returns CDR1 WNHNN and CDR2 SYGVQD (reference sequence). This CDR3 spans 16 amino acids. CDR3 amino acids: CASSGVYQEPNQPQHF. CDR3 bases: TGCGCCAGCAGTGGTGTGTACCAGGAACCCAATCAGCCCCAGCATTTT.

The chain employs TRBV6-5 and TRBJ2-7; D gene unclear. Per the germline V gene, CDR1 is MNHEY and CDR2 is SVGAGI. V was trimmed by 4 bases and J by 5 bases, leaving 12 bases between them. The CDR3 is made up of 13 amino acids. This chain's CDR3 is CASSSSRENEQYF. The DNA of the CDR3 is TGTGCCAGCAGTTCCTCCCGAGAGAACGAGCAGTACTTC.

This sequence joins TRBV6-5 and TRBJ2-1, with TRBD1 matching 7 bases. Germline V gene sequence: CDR1 MNHEY, CDR2 SVGAGI. Trimming removed 7 bases from V and 10 bases from J; junction bases left unmatched: 4. This CDR3 region has 11 residues. In DNA form, the CDR3 reads TGTGCCAGCACCCAGGGACAGGAGCAGTTCTTC. Translating it yields CASTQGQEQFF.

This clone was counted a single time. This chain connects TRBV11-2 to TRBJ2-7; 10 bases match TRBD2. Unmatched junction bases numbered 6, after V lost 5 bases and J lost 2 bases. The length of the CDR3 is 15 residues. The V gene's germline CDR1 is SGHAT and CDR2 FQNNGV. This CDR3 reads CASSRTSGETYEQYF. The CDR3 DNA follows: TGTGCCAGCAGCCGGACTAGCGGAGAGACCTACGAGCAGTACTTC.

The chain is built from TRBV10-3 and TRBJ2-5; 13 bases are shared with TRBD2. Germline CDR1 and CDR2: ENHRY and SYGVKD. V lost 8 bases and J lost 4; bases outside the gene matches: 10. The CDR3 extends over 16 amino acids. The CDR3 loop is CAIPSPGLAGSETQYF. CDR3 DNA sequence: TGTGCCATCCCCAGTCCGGGACTAGCGGGGTCAGAGACCCAGTACTTC.

The chain employs TRBV7-2 and TRBJ2-5; D might be TRBD1 (5 bases). V was cut by 0 bases and J by 5 bases, with 16 bases left in between. Germline CDR1 SGHTA, CDR2 FQGNSA. This CDR3 is 16 amino acids long. CDR3 loop: CASSLARARVLETQYF. The CDR3 coding sequence is TGTGCCAGCAGCTTAGCGCGAGCCAGGGTGCTGGAGACCCAGTACTTC.

V gene TRBV5-5 combines with J gene TRBJ2-7; the match to TRBD1 covers 7 bases. CDR3 length: 14 residues. Germline CDR1 reads SGHKS; CDR2 reads YYEKEE (reference sequence). V lost 3 bases to trimming and J lost 4 bases; unmatched junction nucleotides: 7. The CDR3 region has the DNA TGTGCCAGCAGCTACCAGACAGGGAAGTACGAGCAGTACTTC. It yields the protein CASSYQTGKYEQYF.

This clone was picked up a small number of times. The chain recombines TRBV7-2 with TRBJ2-7; 8 nucleotides line up with TRBD2. The V gene's germline CDR1 is SGHTA and CDR2 FQGNSA. The trim removed 2 bases at V and 7 bases at J, leaving 7 bases unmatched. The CDR3 covers 14 residues. Written as DNA, the CDR3 is TGTGCCAGCAGCTTAACAAGCGGGAGTCGGGAGCAGTACTTC. Its translation is CASSLTSGSREQYF.

V usage is TRBV6-5 and J usage is TRBJ2-2; 7 nucleotides align to TRBD1. The V gene's germline CDR1 is MNHEY and CDR2 SVGAGI. The CDR3 runs 16 residues. V was pared by 4 bases and J by 7 bases, with 12 bases of the junction left unmatched. The CDR3 coding sequence is TGTGCCAGCAGTTTCAACAACAGGGGTCGGGGCGGGGAGCTGTTTTTT. It yields the protein CASSFNNRGRGGELFF.

The chain carries TRBV4-1 and TRBJ2-7; D possibly corresponds to TRBD2 (7 bases). V was trimmed by 0 bases and J by 2 bases, leaving 11 bases between them. Germline CDR1 and CDR2: MGHRA and YSYEKL. This CDR3 comprises 15 residues. CDR3 protein: CASSQEGGTTYEQYF. CDR3 coding DNA: TGCGCCAGCAGCCAAGAAGGGGGGACTACCTACGAGCAGTACTTC.

The rearrangement links TRBV11-2 to TRBJ2-5, with D tentatively TRBD2 (6 bases). Germline V gives CDR1 SGHAT, CDR2 FQNNGV. This CDR3 contains 14 residues. The V gene lost 7 bases and the J gene lost 2 bases, with 14 bases spanning the gap. In nucleotides, the CDR3 is TGTGCCAGCATCAGCCCCAGCGGGCAAGAGACCCAGTACTTC. This gives the protein CASISPSGQETQYF.

This chain joins TRBV5-6 and TRBJ1-5, with D uncertain. This CDR3 is built from 14 residues. V was trimmed by 5 bases and J by 0 bases, leaving 9 bases between them. Germline lookup yields CDR1 SGHDT and CDR2 YYEEEE. DNA for the CDR3: TGTGCCAGCAGTTCAAAGAATAGCAATCAGCCCCAGCATTTT. Protein product: CASSSKNSNQPQHF.

J is TRBJ2-1 and V is TRBV10-3; TRBD2 aligns across 10 bases. Germline assignment: CDR1 ENHRY and CDR2 SYGVKD. The CDR3 is 14 amino acids. Unmatched junction bases numbered 3, after V lost 5 bases and J lost 5 bases. The CDR3 loop is CAISWTSGHNEQFF. CDR3 DNA: TGTGCCATCAGTTGGACTAGCGGACACAATGAGCAGTTCTTC.

This chain uses TRBV7-8 with TRBJ1-4; no firm D call. The CDR3 totals 12 residues. V gave up 1 base and J gave up 12 bases, with 9 bases separating them. CDR1 and CDR2 (germline): SGHVS, FQNEAQ. The CDR3 DNA is TGTGCCAGCAGCTTAGGGGTAGAGGAACTGTTTTTT. Its protein is CASSLGVEELFF.

J is TRBJ1-1 and V is TRBV25-1; possibly TRBD1 for D (5 bases). V was shortened by 1 base and J by 1 base, with 7 bases between the two germline ends. Germline V CDR1 and CDR2: MGHDK, SYGVNS. CDR3 length equals 14 residues. The CDR3 loop is CASSEWDGNTEAFF. CDR3 DNA sequence: TGTGCCAGCAGTGAATGGGACGGGAACACTGAAGCTTTCTTT.

The V call is TRBV9, the J call TRBJ1-1; D perhaps matches TRBD1 (6 bases). This CDR3 has 15 amino acids. Trimming pared 3 bases from V and 3 bases from J, leaving 15 bases between. CDR1 and CDR2 from the germline V gene are SGDLS and YYNGEE. The CDR3 DNA sequence: TGTGCCAGCAGCGCCCAGGTACCAGGGGACACTGAAGCTTTCTTT. Protein sequence: CASSAQVPGDTEAFF.

CDR3: CASSYSRSARNTIYF. The CDR3 nucleotides read TGTGCCAGCAGTTACTCGCGTTCAGCTCGAAACACCATATATTTT. The rearrangement uses TRBV6-5 and TRBJ1-3; D remains ambiguous. V was shortened by 0 bases and J by 5 bases, with 11 bases between the two germline ends. There are 15 residues in the CDR3. Germline assignment: CDR1 MNHEY and CDR2 SVGAGI.

This chain joins TRBV5-4 and TRBJ1-3, with D tentatively TRBD1 (5 bases). The CDR3 contains 13 residues. V was trimmed by 0 bases and J by 7 bases, leaving 8 bases between them. Germline CDR1 reads SGHNT; CDR2 reads YYREEE (reference sequence). CDR3 sequence: CASSLAGSNTIYF. The CDR3 DNA reads TGTGCCAGCAGCTTGGCAGGGTCGAACACCATATATTTT.

The rearrangement uses TRBV13 and TRBJ2-7; TRBD2 matches at 13 bases. With V trimmed by 4 bases and J by 7 bases, 13 bases remained unmatched. This CDR3 has 17 residues. Germline V gives CDR1 PRHDT, CDR2 FYEKMQ (reference sequence). This CDR3 is CASSSHPRLAGGGEQYF. CDR3 DNA sequence: TGTGCCAGCAGCTCCCACCCCCGACTAGCGGGAGGTGGTGAGCAGTACTTC.